One and the same sample provided the 6 T cell receptor beta chains below, sequenced in a study of cytomegalovirus exposure and HLA in healthy donors. The study ran its PCR with 60 Vbeta and 13 Jbeta primers. Profiled with immunoSEQ multiplex PCR; TCRdb holds only in-frame clones, not every one. In the table there are under 130,000 clones, roughly 71% of which are singletons. What was sequenced was PBMCs. The receptors were gathered from a man between 35 and 55 years old in good health and CMV-seropositive.

This chain connects TRBV9 to TRBJ2-2; possibly TRBD2 for D (5 bases). CDR1 and CDR2 (germline): SGDLS, YYNGEE. This CDR3 contains 14 residues. V dropped 5 bases and J dropped 4 bases, with 12 bases sitting between them. CDR3 sequence (DNA): TGTGCCAGCAGTGACCGGGAAATCACCGGGGAGCTGTTTTTT. Amino acid sequence: CASSDREITGELFF. The whole variable domain, remainder taken from reference TRBV9 and TRBJ2-2, is DSGVTQTPKHLITATGQRVTLRCSPRSGDLSVYWYQQSLDQGLQFLIQYYNGEERAKGNILERFSAQQFPDLHSELNLSSLELGDSALYFCASSDREITGELFFGEGSRLTVL.

This chain connects TRBV5-5 to TRBJ1-2; unclear D gene. CDR3 length: 14 residues. The germline gives CDR1 SGHKS, CDR2 YYEKEE (reference sequence). The V gene lost 1 base and the J gene lost 1 base, with 8 bases spanning the gap. DNA for the CDR3: TGTGCCAGCAGCTTGATCAGATTTAACTATGGCTACACCTTC. This translates into CASSLIRFNYGYTF. Full variable domain (missing parts from reference TRBV5-5 and TRBJ1-2): DAGVTQSPTHLIKTRGQQVTLRCSPISGHKSVSWYQQVLGQGPQFIFQYYEKEERGRGNFPDRFSARQFPNYSSELNVNALLLGDSALYLCASSLIRFNYGYTFGSGTRLTVV.

The chain employs TRBV9 and TRBJ2-3; 10 bases are shared with TRBD2. Germline V gene sequence: CDR1 SGDLS, CDR2 YYNGEE. Unmatched junction bases numbered 10, after V lost 7 bases and J lost 2 bases. The length of the CDR3 is 16 residues. CDR3 region: CASGPGLAELTDTQYF. The CDR3 region has the DNA TGTGCCAGCGGGCCTGGACTAGCGGAACTCACAGATACGCAGTATTTT.

V is TRBV18 and J is TRBJ1-5; D call uncertain. This CDR3 comprises 13 residues. The V end was cut by 6 bases, the J end by 5 bases, with 11 bases between. Germline CDR1 reads KGHSH; CDR2 reads LQKENI. The CDR3 region is CASSIEGDQPQHF. CDR3 in DNA: TGTGCCAGCTCGATCGAGGGCGATCAGCCCCAGCATTTT. Filled out from reference TRBV18 and TRBJ1-5, the complete variable domain reads NAGVMQNPRHLVRRRGQEARLRCSPMKGHSHVYWYRQLPEEGLKFMVYLQKENIIDESGMPKERFSAEFPKEGPSILRIQQVVRGDSAAYFCASSIEGDQPQHFGDGTRLSIL.

The V and J genes are TRBV27 and TRBJ1-5; the D gene is possibly TRBD1 (6 bases). This CDR3 region has 15 residues. Germline V CDR1 and CDR2: MNHEY, SMNVEV (reference sequence). V lost 0 bases and J lost 6, with 12 bases in between. The CDR3 DNA is TGTGCCAGCAGTTTATCGAAAACAGGGTTTCAGCCCCAGCATTTT. Amino acid sequence: CASSLSKTGFQPQHF.

V gene TRBV5-4 combines with J gene TRBJ2-2; D perhaps matches TRBD1 (6 bases). The germline CDR1 and CDR2 sequences are SGHNT and YYREEE (reference sequence). This CDR3 is 16 amino acids long. V was shortened by 4 bases and J by 0 bases, with 13 bases between the two germline ends. The chain's CDR3 is CASSLSDRPNTGELFF. The CDR3 DNA reads TGTGCCAGCAGCCTTTCGGACAGACCGAACACCGGGGAGCTGTTTTTT.